This TCR beta chain emerged from a study of blood T cell repertoires in COVID-19. Study-level information: The origin of the acute and convalescent COVID-19 samples was the United States, Italy and Spain. Sources were T cells, B-cell-depleted T cells, or PBMCs; the material itself was cDNA or gDNA.

Per the study methods: The assay estimated nucleated cells by amplifying reference gene primers. Clones were sequenced by immunoSEQ multiplex PCR, and TCRdb holds only the in-frame ones, with some missing. V and J calls and clone size are copied from that table; D and trimming were computed from the DNA. The sample records under 80,000 clones, roughly 75% being singletons. This CDR3 comprises 14 residues. Deletions cut 5 bases from V and 6 bases from J, with 15 bases between. CDR1 is SGHTA and CDR2 is FQGNSA in the germline V gene. The sample taken for sequencing was peripheral blood. The chain uses TRBV7-2 and TRBJ2-3; D perhaps matches TRBD1 (6 bases). This sequence originates from a human donor in a cohort sampled during active COVID-19. The DNA for the CDR3 is TGTGCCAGCAGCGAGAATACAGGGTCCGATACGCAGTATTTT. Its translation is CASSENTGSDTQYF.